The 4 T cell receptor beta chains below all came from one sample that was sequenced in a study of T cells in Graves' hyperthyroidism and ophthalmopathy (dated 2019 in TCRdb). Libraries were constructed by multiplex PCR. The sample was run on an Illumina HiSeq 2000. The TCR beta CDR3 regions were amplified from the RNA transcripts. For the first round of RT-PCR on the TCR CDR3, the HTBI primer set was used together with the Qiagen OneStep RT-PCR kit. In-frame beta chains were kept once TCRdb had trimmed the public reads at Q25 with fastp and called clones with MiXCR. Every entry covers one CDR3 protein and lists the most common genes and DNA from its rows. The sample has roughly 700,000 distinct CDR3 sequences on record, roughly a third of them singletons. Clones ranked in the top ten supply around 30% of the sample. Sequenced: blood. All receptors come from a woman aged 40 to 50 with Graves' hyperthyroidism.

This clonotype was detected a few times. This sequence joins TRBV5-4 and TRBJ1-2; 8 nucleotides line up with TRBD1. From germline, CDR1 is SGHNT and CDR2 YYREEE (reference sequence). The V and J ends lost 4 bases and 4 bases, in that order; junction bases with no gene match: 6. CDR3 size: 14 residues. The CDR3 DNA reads TGTGCCAGCAGCCCGGAGGACAGGGTCTATGGCTACACCTTC. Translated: CASSPEDRVYGYTF. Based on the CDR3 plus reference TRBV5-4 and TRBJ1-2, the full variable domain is ETGVTQSPTHLIKTRGQQVTLRCSSQSGHNTVSWYQQALGQGPQFIFQYYREEENGRGNFPPRFSGLQFPNYSSELNVNALELDDSALYLCASSPEDRVYGYTFGSGTRLTVV.

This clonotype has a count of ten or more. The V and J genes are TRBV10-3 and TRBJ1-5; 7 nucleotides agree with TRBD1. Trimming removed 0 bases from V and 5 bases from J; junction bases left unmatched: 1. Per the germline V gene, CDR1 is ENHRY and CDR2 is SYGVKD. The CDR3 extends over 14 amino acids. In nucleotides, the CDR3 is TGTGCCATCAGTGAGTCTACAGGGGATCAGCCCCAGCATTTT. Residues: CAISESTGDQPQHF.

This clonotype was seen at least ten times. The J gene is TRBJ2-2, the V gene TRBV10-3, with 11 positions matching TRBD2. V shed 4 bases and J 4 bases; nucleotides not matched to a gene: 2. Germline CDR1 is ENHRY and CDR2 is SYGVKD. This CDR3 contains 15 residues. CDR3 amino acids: CAISGTSGGTGELFF. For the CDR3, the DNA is TGTGCCATCAGTGGAACTAGCGGGGGCACCGGGGAGCTGTTTTTT.

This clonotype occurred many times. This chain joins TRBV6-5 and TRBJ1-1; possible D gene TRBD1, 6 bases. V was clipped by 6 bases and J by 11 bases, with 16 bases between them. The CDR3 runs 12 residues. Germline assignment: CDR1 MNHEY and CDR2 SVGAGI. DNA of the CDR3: TGTGCCAGCAGCGACTGGGGGGGCGACGCTTTCTTT. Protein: CASSDWGGDAFF.